This T cell receptor (beta chain) emerged from a study of radiation and T cells in renal cell carcinoma. TCRdb's copy holds only in-frame clones and misses some; the assay was immunoSEQ multiplex PCR. The sample consists of roughly 130,000 clones, 88% of them appearing once. The sample's time point: blood 2 weeks post-SBRT. Treatment given: 15 Gy SBRT to primary tumor, nephrectomy 4 weeks later. The ends lost 7 bases at V and 1 base at J; junction bases unmatched: 12. This CDR3 has 16 amino acids. The germline gives CDR1 SGHNT, CDR2 YENEEA. In its sample, this clone was seen once. This sequence was found in a woman aged 70 to 79 with renal cell carcinoma. The source was blood, collected from a patient whose treatment included radiotherapy and nephrectomy. The chain links TRBV11-3 to TRBJ2-5, with TRBD1 identical over 7 bases. This CDR3 reads CASTSNGPGGQETQYF. CDR3 DNA sequence: TGTGCCAGCACCTCAAACGGGCCAGGGGGCCAAGAGACCCAGTACTTC.